The 8 T cell receptor beta chains below all came from one sample that was sequenced in a study of blood T cell repertoires in COVID-19. Method: immunoSEQ multiplex PCR; TCRdb's copy keeps in-frame clones and lacks some. The sample consists of around 300,000 clones, approximately 85% of them appearing once. The sequenced material came from peripheral blood. The source of these receptors is a woman aged 65 to 85 with acute or convalescent COVID-19.

The chain recombines TRBV11-2 with TRBJ1-1; no definite D call. The CDR3 contains 11 residues. From germline, CDR1 is SGHAT and CDR2 FQNNGV. Trimming pared 5 bases from V and 7 bases from J, leaving 8 bases between. CDR3 loop: CASSLQYEAFF. CDR3 DNA sequence: TGTGCCAGCAGCCTCCAGTATGAAGCTTTCTTT.

In DNA, the CDR3 is TGTGCCAGCAGAATCCCCTACAGGGGGCCTAACAATGAGCAGTTCTTC. Translated, it gives CASRIPYRGPNNEQFF. The rearrangement uses TRBV5-5 and TRBJ2-1, with 9 bases matching TRBD1. Germline V CDR1 and CDR2: SGHKS, YYEKEE (reference sequence). V lost 5 bases to trimming and J lost 5 bases; unmatched junction nucleotides: 11. The CDR3 is 16 residues long.

The chain has TRBV10-3 and TRBJ2-1, with TRBD2 matching over 9 bases. The CDR3 covers 16 residues. CDR1 is ENHRY, CDR2 SYGVKD, per germline. Trimming removed 4 bases from V and 4 bases from J; junction bases left unmatched: 8. DNA of the CDR3: TGTGCCATCAGTGGCGGGGGGGGCCAGCTTTACAATGAGCAGTTCTTC. Encoded protein: CAISGGGGQLYNEQFF.

The genes are TRBV3-1 (or the pseudogene TRBV3-2) and TRBJ2-7; maybe TRBD1 (6 bases). Deletions cut 4 bases from V and 6 bases from J, with 13 bases between. This CDR3 has 13 amino acids. Per the germline V gene, CDR1 is LGHDT and CDR2 is YNNKEL (reference sequence). The CDR3 spells CASSLGQPGEQYF. The CDR3 coding sequence is TGTGCCAGCAGCCTCGGACAGCCCGGCGAGCAGTACTTC.

V and J are TRBV6-6 and TRBJ2-1; D is unresolved. This CDR3 has 14 amino acids. V was clipped by 2 bases and J by 10 bases, with 15 bases between them. Germline V lookup: CDR1 MNHNY, CDR2 SVGAGI (reference sequence). In nucleotides, the CDR3 is TGTGCCAGCAGTTACCCCGAAGCGATCTCCGAGCAGTTCTTC. Protein sequence: CASSYPEAISEQFF.

This clone was found a few times. The gene calls are TRBV10-1 and TRBJ1-5, with D possibly being TRBD1 (6 bases). Trimming removed 5 bases from V and 4 bases from J, with 9 bases in between. In germline, CDR1 is WNHNN, CDR2 SYGVQD (reference sequence). This CDR3 contains 13 residues. The CDR3, as DNA: TGCGCCAGCAGTCAGGGGACAAATCAGCCCCAGCATTTT. It yields the protein CASSQGTNQPQHF.

The chain employs TRBV6-5 and TRBJ2-3, with a tentative D call TRBD1 (6 bases). Germline lookup yields CDR1 MNHEY and CDR2 SVGAGI. V gave up 9 bases and J gave up 6 bases, with 13 bases separating them. The CDR3 is 12 amino acids. In nucleotides, the CDR3 is TGTGCCAGTACAGGGTGGGGGGATACGCAGTATTTT. It codes for CASTGWGDTQYF.

The V call is TRBV3-1 (or the pseudogene TRBV3-2), the J call TRBJ1-3; 12 bases align to TRBD1. CDR3 size: 15 residues. The V and J ends lost 1 base and 7 bases, in that order; junction bases with no gene match: 2. The V gene's germline CDR1 is LGHDT and CDR2 YNNKEL (reference sequence). The DNA for the CDR3 is TGTGCCAGCAGCCAAGCGGGACAGGGGGCTAACACCATATATTTT. Protein product: CASSQAGQGANTIYF.